This T cell receptor (beta chain) was documented in a study of blood T cell repertoires in COVID-19. Turning to the study itself: The United States, Italy and Spain supplied acute and convalescent COVID-19 samples. From T cells, B-cell-depleted T cells, or PBMCs came the material, which was cDNA or gDNA.

V gave up 3 bases and J gave up 2 bases; unmatched junction bases: 15. The CDR3 consists of 19 residues. Germline loops: CDR1 LNHNV, CDR2 YYDKDF (reference sequence). In the original processing: Nucleated cell counts were estimated from reference gene primer amplification. Clones were read by immunoSEQ multiplex PCR, and TCRdb kept only the in-frame ones, dropping some. V and J calls and clone size are given by that table; D and trimming were obtained from the DNA. The sample lists about 150,000 clones, approximately 82% occurring once. This TCR was recovered from a woman aged 45 to 65 in a cohort sampled during active or convalescent COVID-19. The chain has TRBV15 and TRBJ1-3, with TRBD1 matching over 8 bases. Sequenced material: peripheral blood. CDR3 region: CATSSPKGRQGTTGNTIYF. In DNA, the CDR3 is TGTGCCACCAGCAGCCCCAAAGGGAGACAGGGGACTACTGGAAACACCATATATTTT. The full variable domain, its missing parts supplied by reference TRBV15 and TRBJ1-3, is DAMVIQNPRYQVTQFGKPVTLSCSQTLNHNVMYWYQQKSSQAPKLLFHYYDKDFNNEADTPDNFQSRRPNTSFCFLDIRSPGLGDTAMYLCATSSPKGRQGTTGNTIYFGEGSWLTVV.